Shown below are 19 T cell receptor beta chains from a single sample sequenced in a study of blood T cell repertoires in COVID-19 (dated by TCRdb to about 2020). The library was produced with the immunoSEQ multiplex PCR assay. The immuneACCESS repertoire file appears here via TCRdb, limited to in-frame rearrangements. These files lack a portion of the clones; in checked studies, under half of the deficit traces to unresolved V genes, and the cause of the others is not known. Here the sample has about 210,000 clones; approximately 84% occur a single time. Approximately 8% of the sample lies in the top ten. Sequencing input: peripheral blood. The receptors stem from a woman aged 45-60 years with active or convalescent COVID-19.

The chain recombines TRBV5-4 with TRBJ2-2; weak D call: TRBD1 (5 bases). The CDR3 sequence is 15 residues long. V was shortened by 6 bases and J by 7 bases, with 19 bases between the two germline ends. Germline CDR1 reads SGHNT; CDR2 reads YYREEE (reference sequence). The CDR3 spells CASTPGASAIGELFF. The CDR3 coding sequence is TGTGCCAGCACCCCTGGGGCTAGTGCAATCGGGGAGCTGTTTTTT.

The CDR3, as DNA: TGTGCCAGCTCACCACGGGGGGACATTCAGTACTTC. Its translation is CASSPRGDIQYF. The chain joins TRBV18 to TRBJ2-4, with D possibly matching TRBD2 (6 bases). This CDR3 has 12 amino acids. Looked up from germline, CDR1 is KGHSH and CDR2 is LQKENI. The V gene lost 1 base and the J gene lost 8 bases, with 6 bases spanning the gap.

This chain links TRBV2 with TRBJ1-2; 7 bases fit TRBD1. CDR1 is SNHLY, CDR2 FYNNEI, per germline. Trimming at V came to 0 bases and at J to 7 bases, leaving 8 bases not matched to a gene. CDR3 size: 15 residues. The CDR3 sequence: CASSEARSQGVGYTF. The CDR3 bases are TGTGCCAGCAGTGAAGCGAGGAGTCAGGGGGTTGGCTACACCTTC.

The sample holds one count of this clone. The chain employs TRBV25-1 and TRBJ2-3; D is undetermined. CDR3 size: 13 residues. CDR1 and CDR2 (germline): MGHDK, SYGVNS. Trimming removed 5 bases from V and 2 bases from J, with 8 bases in between. This CDR3 reads CASSTWLTDTQYF. Here the CDR3 DNA reads TGTGCCAGCAGTACATGGCTCACAGATACGCAGTATTTT.

CDR3 loop: CASSDPRAGFNTEAFF. CDR3 sequence (DNA): TGTGCCAGCAGCGACCCCCGGGCGGGGTTTAACACTGAAGCTTTCTTT. The chain joins TRBV14 to TRBJ1-1; D is unresolved. Germline CDR1 is SGHDN and CDR2 is FVKESK. The CDR3 extends over 16 amino acids. Trimming took 5 bases from V and 2 from J, leaving 18 bases between them.

J is TRBJ2-5 and V is TRBV5-5; D gene unclear. This CDR3 comprises 15 residues. The germline gives CDR1 SGHKS, CDR2 YYEKEE (reference sequence). V was clipped by 1 base and J by 0 bases, with 10 bases between them. The CDR3 DNA reads TGTGCCAGCAGCTTGTACTTGAGGTACCAAGAGACCCAGTACTTC. It specifies CASSLYLRYQETQYF.

This clone came up a few times. The chain is built from TRBV7-9 and TRBJ2-7; TRBD1 aligns across 10 bases. The CDR3 length is 16 residues. Germline trimming cut 4 bases from V and 3 bases from J; bases unmatched to any gene: 9. CDR1 and CDR2 from the germline V gene are SEHNR and FQNEAQ (reference sequence). The CDR3 DNA reads as TGTGCCAGCAGCTCCAACCTGGGGACAGGGGACTACGAGCAGTACTTC. Its protein is CASSSNLGTGDYEQYF.

J is TRBJ2-3 and V is TRBV28; 8 nucleotides line up with TRBD1. In germline, CDR1 is MDHEN, CDR2 SYDVKM. Trimming removed 6 bases from V and 1 base from J; junction bases left unmatched: 6. The CDR3 runs 15 residues. The CDR3 region has the DNA TGTGCCAGCAGCCCTACGGGACAGGGCACAGATACGCAGTATTTT. Its protein product is CASSPTGQGTDTQYF.

The genes are TRBV6-6 and TRBJ1-3, with 8 bases identical to TRBD1. The germline V gene has CDR1 MNHNY and CDR2 SVGAGI (reference sequence). After removal of 6 bases from V and 0 bases from J, the junction contained 4 bases not matched to a gene. The CDR3 spans 15 residues. The CDR3 reads CASRPGGSSGNTIYF. The CDR3 DNA sequence: TGTGCCAGCAGACCAGGGGGCAGCTCTGGAAACACCATATATTTT.

The rearrangement links TRBV2 to TRBJ1-6; 8 positions match TRBD1. Trimming at V came to 4 bases and at J to 7 bases, leaving 0 bases not matched to a gene. Germline CDR1 and CDR2: SNHLY and FYNNEI. The CDR3 has 13 amino acids. The CDR3 DNA is TGTGCCAGCAGTGGGACAGGGAATTCACCCCTCCACTTT. Protein sequence: CASSGTGNSPLHF.

There are a few counts of this clone. V gene TRBV21-1 combines with J gene TRBJ2-7; TRBD2, as called in the table, went unchecked against the DNA. TRBV21-1 constitutes a pseudogene. The CDR3 spans 11 residues. The CDR3 sequence is CASYQRYEQYF. Here the CDR3 DNA reads TGTGCCAGCTACCAGCGGTACGAGCAGTACTTC.

This clone was counted a single time. This chain links TRBV27 with TRBJ1-1; possible D gene TRBD1, 5 bases. This CDR3 spans 17 amino acids. Trimming removed 2 bases at V and 10 bases at J, with 26 bases between. Germline values: CDR1 MNHEY, CDR2 SMNVEV (reference sequence). This CDR3 is CASSLKTPYAPRGGAFF. The CDR3, as DNA: TGTGCCAGCAGTTTAAAGACCCCCTACGCCCCCCGGGGGGGAGCTTTCTTT.

DNA for the CDR3: TGTGCCAGCAGCTTATACCAGGGGGTTGGAACTGAAGCTTTCTTT. It yields the protein CASSLYQGVGTEAFF. The chain employs TRBV7-9 and TRBJ1-1, with TRBD1 matching 7 bases. The V gene's germline CDR1 is SEHNR and CDR2 FQNEAQ (reference sequence). Trimming at V came to 2 bases and at J to 5 bases, leaving 8 bases not matched to a gene. The CDR3 is made up of 15 amino acids.

V usage is TRBV4-2 and J usage is TRBJ2-4, with 7 bases that match TRBD2. Trimming cost V 1 base and J 0 bases; bases outside gene matches: 3. Germline CDR1 LGHNA, CDR2 YNFKEQ. This CDR3 contains 16 residues. The CDR3 bases are TGTGCCAGCAGCCAAGCCCTAGCGGAAGCCAAAAACATTCAGTACTTC. Encoded protein: CASSQALAEAKNIQYF.

The chain uses TRBV24-1 and TRBJ2-3; 7 nucleotides match TRBD1. After removal of 9 bases from V and 11 bases from J, the junction contained 13 bases not matched to a gene. CDR1 KGHDR and CDR2 SFDVKD come from the germline V gene. This CDR3 has 13 residues. The CDR3 spells CATSGTDPSGQYF. The CDR3, as DNA: TGTGCCACCTCCGGGACAGACCCGAGTGGGCAGTATTTT.

V usage is TRBV18 and J usage is TRBJ2-7; tentative D call: TRBD2 (6 bases). CDR3 length: 13 amino acids. V shed 0 bases and J shed 4 bases, with 7 bases lying between them. Germline values: CDR1 KGHSH, CDR2 LQKENI. CDR3 DNA: TGTGCCAGCTCACCACCGGGACTTTACGAGCAGTACTTC. Translating gives CASSPPGLYEQYF.

The CDR3 DNA is TGTGCCAGCAGCCAAGGGACAGGGGGTGACATTCAGTACTTC. It specifies CASSQGTGGDIQYF. J is TRBJ2-4 and V is TRBV3-1 (or the pseudogene TRBV3-2), with 10 bases lining up with TRBD1. V trimming: 1 base; J trimming: 8 bases; junction bases outside the gene matches: 2. Germline assignment: CDR1 LGHDT and CDR2 YNNKEL (reference sequence). The CDR3 spans 14 residues.

The J gene is TRBJ2-1, the V gene TRBV10-1; 8 nucleotides align to TRBD2. The CDR3 length is 14 residues. Germline V gene sequence: CDR1 WNHNN, CDR2 SYGVQD (reference sequence). With V trimmed by 2 bases and J by 7 bases, 4 bases remained unmatched. CDR3 protein: CASSEAGGKNEQFF. CDR3 DNA: TGCGCCAGCAGTGAGGCGGGAGGAAAAAATGAGCAGTTCTTC.

This chain links TRBV3-1 (or the pseudogene TRBV3-2) with TRBJ1-6; D call uncertain. Per the germline V gene, CDR1 is LGHDT and CDR2 is YNNKEL (reference sequence). Trimming removed 4 bases from V and 5 bases from J, with 9 bases in between. CDR3 length: 14 amino acids. CDR3 sequence reads: CASSPRSDNSPLHF. The DNA of the CDR3 is TGTGCCAGCAGCCCCCGGTCGGATAATTCACCCCTCCACTTT.